This T cell receptor (beta chain) was recorded in a study of control samples from healthy donors and cancer patients. The repertoire was sequenced with immunoSEQ multiplex PCR; TCRdb's copy has only in-frame clones and lacks some. The sample consists of 200,000 to 250,000 clones, 85% to 95% of them appearing once. The TCR sequence derives from a man aged 45 to 65 in good health. Sequenced input: blood.

The CDR3, as DNA: TGTGCCATCACCCGTGGACAGGGGATGAGTGAAGCTTTCTTT. Its translation is CAITRGQGMSEAFF. The V gene is TRBV10-3, the J gene TRBJ1-1, with 9 bases matching TRBD1. The CDR3 runs 14 residues. Losses at the gene ends were 7 bases for V and 7 bases for J; bases not matched to a gene: 10. Germline V gene sequence: CDR1 ENHRY, CDR2 SYGVKD.